Each of the 5 T cell receptor beta chains below was sequenced from the same sample in a study of T cells in Graves' hyperthyroidism and ophthalmopathy. Amplified TCR beta CDR3 regions derived from RNA transcripts. HTBI primers were the set used in a first-round RT-PCR of the TCR CDR3. MiXCR was run by TCRdb on the multiplex PCR reads, yielding one entry per CDR3 protein. This repertoire shows more than 500,000 distinct CDR3 sequences, about 15% found once; its top ten account for about 15%. The sequenced material came from blood. The receptors were sampled from a woman aged 40 to 50 with Graves' hyperthyroidism.

This clonotype has ten or more counts. This chain joins TRBV19 and TRBJ1-5, with 9 bases identical to TRBD1. The CDR3 length is 15 residues. Looked up from germline, CDR1 is LNHDA and CDR2 is SQIVND (reference sequence). The V and J ends lost 7 bases and 4 bases, in that order; junction bases with no gene match: 8. Here the CDR3 DNA reads TGTGCCAGTACCAGGACAGGGGTCGGAAATCAGCCCCAGCATTTT. Amino acid sequence: CASTRTGVGNQPQHF. Filled out from reference TRBV19 and TRBJ1-5, the complete variable domain reads DGGITQSPKYLFRKEGQNVTLSCEQNLNHDAMYWYRQDPGQGLRLIYYSQIVNDFQKGDIAEGYSVSREKKESFPLTVTSAQKNPTAFYLCASTRTGVGNQPQHFGDGTRLSIL.

The gene calls are TRBV28 and TRBJ1-1, with 10 bases matching TRBD1. Germline CDR1 MDHEN, CDR2 SYDVKM. CDR3 length equals 14 residues. With 4 bases clipped from V and 6 bases from J, the junction kept 5 bases outside the gene matches. The CDR3 here is CASSSGTGEPEAFF. The CDR3 nucleotides read TGTGCCAGCAGTTCCGGGACAGGGGAGCCTGAAGCTTTCTTT.

This clonotype was seen ten or more times. CDR3 sequence reads: CASSLLFRGVTEAFF. The CDR3 region has the DNA TGTGCCAGCAGTTTATTGTTCAGGGGCGTCACTGAAGCTTTCTTT. The chain joins TRBV28 to TRBJ1-1; D may be TRBD1 (6 bases). Trimming left V 1 base short and J 4 bases short, with 13 bases between. Looked up from germline, CDR1 is MDHEN and CDR2 is SYDVKM. This CDR3 has 15 amino acids.

The V call is TRBV27, the J call TRBJ2-7; 14 nucleotides agree with TRBD2. The CDR3 length is 15 residues. Germline-derived CDR1 and CDR2 are MNHEY and SMNVEV (reference sequence). J lost 1 base, V lost 8 bases, and 4 bases had no gene match. CDR3 in amino acids: CASRRTSGRSYEQYF. The CDR3 DNA reads TGTGCCAGCCGGAGGACTAGCGGGAGGTCCTACGAGCAGTACTTC.

The table lists this clonotype with many counts. The genes are TRBV10-3 and TRBJ2-2, with 7 bases that match TRBD2. Trimming cost V 8 bases and J 6 bases; bases outside gene matches: 3. The CDR3 extends over 12 amino acids. The germline gives CDR1 ENHRY, CDR2 SYGVKD. This CDR3 is CAIWTSSGELFF. CDR3 DNA: TGTGCCATCTGGACTAGTTCCGGGGAGCTGTTTTTT.